The entry below describes one TCR beta chain. The target antigen is unknown. A single record per CDR3 protein comes from TCRdb applying MiXCR to the 5' RACE reads. The sample consists of 350,000 to 500,000 distinct CDR3 sequences, more than 15% of them appearing once. The data originate from a study of T-cell memory formation after mild COVID-19. The study, taken as a whole, reports: Those CD4+ clones that contracted were mainly in CM and EM (CD8+ ones in EMRA).

The CDR3 runs 13 residues. Germline loops: CDR1 SNHLY, CDR2 FYNNEI. The V end was cut by 7 bases, the J end by 0 bases, with 10 bases between. The chain uses TRBV2 and TRBJ2-7; D is uncertain. The source material was PBMCs or a T cell subset sorted from them (not recorded which). The origin of this receptor is a man aged 18-30 years who had mild COVID-19 (a few samples of this study predate the infection). Cell type and time point are not known. CDR3 nucleotide sequence: TGTGCCAGCACCAGAAGGGACTCCTACGAGCAGTACTTC. Its protein product is CASTRRDSYEQYF.